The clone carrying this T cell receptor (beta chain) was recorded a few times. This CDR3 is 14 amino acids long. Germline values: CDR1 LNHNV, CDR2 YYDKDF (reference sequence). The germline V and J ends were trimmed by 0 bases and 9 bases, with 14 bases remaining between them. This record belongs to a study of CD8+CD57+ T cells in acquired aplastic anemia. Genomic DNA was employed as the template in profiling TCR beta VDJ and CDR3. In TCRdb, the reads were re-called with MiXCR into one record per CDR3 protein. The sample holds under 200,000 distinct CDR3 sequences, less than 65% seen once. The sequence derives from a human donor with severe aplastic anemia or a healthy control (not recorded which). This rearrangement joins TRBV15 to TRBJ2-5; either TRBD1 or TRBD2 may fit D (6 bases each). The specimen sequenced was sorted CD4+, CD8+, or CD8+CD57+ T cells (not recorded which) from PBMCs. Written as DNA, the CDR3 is TGTGCCACCAGCAGAGATGGGACGGGGGCGGCCCAGTACTTC. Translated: CATSRDGTGAAQYF.